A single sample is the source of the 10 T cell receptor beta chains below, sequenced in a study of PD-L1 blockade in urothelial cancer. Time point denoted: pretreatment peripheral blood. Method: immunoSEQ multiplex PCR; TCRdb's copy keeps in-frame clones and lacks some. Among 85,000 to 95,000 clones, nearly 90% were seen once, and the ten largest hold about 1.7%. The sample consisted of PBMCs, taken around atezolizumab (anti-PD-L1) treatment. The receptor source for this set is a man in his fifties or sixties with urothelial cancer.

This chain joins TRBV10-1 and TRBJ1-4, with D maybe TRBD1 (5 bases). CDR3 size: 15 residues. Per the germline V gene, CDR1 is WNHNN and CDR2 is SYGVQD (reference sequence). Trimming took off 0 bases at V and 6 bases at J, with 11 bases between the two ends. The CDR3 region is CASSESSGYDEKLFF. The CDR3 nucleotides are TGCGCCAGCAGTGAGTCCTCAGGGTACGATGAAAAACTGTTTTTT.

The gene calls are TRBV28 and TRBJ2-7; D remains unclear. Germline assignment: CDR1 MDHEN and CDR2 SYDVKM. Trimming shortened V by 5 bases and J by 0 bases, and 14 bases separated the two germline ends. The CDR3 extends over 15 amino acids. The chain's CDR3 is CASSLRPVPSYEQYF. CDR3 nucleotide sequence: TGTGCCAGCAGTCTTCGCCCGGTTCCCTCCTACGAGCAGTACTTC.

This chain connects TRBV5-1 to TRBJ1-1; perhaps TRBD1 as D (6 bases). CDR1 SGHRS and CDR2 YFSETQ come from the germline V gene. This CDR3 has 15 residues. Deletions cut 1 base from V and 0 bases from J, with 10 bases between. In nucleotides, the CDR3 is TGCGCCAGCAGCTTGAGGGGGTCCATGAACACTGAAGCTTTCTTT. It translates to CASSLRGSMNTEAFF.

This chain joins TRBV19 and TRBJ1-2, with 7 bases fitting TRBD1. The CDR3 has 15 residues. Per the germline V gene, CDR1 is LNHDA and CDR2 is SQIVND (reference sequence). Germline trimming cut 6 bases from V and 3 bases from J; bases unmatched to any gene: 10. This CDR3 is CASSPDRVRDYGYTF. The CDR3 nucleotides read TGTGCCAGTAGCCCAGACAGGGTTAGGGACTATGGCTACACCTTC.

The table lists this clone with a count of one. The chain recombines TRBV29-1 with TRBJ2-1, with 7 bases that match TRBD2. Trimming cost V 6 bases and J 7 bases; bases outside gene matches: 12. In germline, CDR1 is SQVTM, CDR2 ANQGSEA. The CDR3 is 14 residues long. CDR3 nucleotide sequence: TGCAGCGTCCGCGGCAGCGGGATTGATAATGAGCAGTTCTTC. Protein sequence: CSVRGSGIDNEQFF.

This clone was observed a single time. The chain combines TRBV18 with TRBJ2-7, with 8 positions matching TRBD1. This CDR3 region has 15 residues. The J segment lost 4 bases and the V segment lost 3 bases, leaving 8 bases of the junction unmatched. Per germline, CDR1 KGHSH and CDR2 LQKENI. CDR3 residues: CASSPPDRVQYEQYF. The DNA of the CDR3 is TGTGCCAGCTCACCGCCGGACAGGGTCCAATACGAGCAGTACTTC.

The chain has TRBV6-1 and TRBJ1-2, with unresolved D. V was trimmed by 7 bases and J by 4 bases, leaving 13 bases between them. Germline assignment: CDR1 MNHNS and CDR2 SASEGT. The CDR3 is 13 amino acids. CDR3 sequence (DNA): TGTGCCAGCACTCAGGACTGGATCTATGGCTACACCTTC. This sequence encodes CASTQDWIYGYTF.

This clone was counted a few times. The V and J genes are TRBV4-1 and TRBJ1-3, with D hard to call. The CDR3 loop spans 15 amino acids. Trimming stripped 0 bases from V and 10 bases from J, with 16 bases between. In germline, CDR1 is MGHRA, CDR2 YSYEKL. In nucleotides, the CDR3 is TGCGCCAGCAGCCAAGATCCGGCACCGGCGGGGACCATATATTTT. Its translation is CASSQDPAPAGTIYF.

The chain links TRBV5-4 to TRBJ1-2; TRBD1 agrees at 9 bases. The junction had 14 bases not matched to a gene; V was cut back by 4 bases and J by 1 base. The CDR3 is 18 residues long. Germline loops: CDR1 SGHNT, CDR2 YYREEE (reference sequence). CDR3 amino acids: CASSKKGTGLGVNYGYTF. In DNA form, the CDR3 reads TGTGCCAGCAGCAAGAAAGGGACAGGGCTGGGGGTTAACTATGGCTACACCTTC.

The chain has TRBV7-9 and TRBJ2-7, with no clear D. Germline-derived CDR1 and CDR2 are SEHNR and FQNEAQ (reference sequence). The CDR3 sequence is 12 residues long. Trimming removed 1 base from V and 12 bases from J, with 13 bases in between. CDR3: CASSLGPTLWYF. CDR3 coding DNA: TGTGCCAGCAGCTTAGGTCCTACGTTATGGTACTTC.